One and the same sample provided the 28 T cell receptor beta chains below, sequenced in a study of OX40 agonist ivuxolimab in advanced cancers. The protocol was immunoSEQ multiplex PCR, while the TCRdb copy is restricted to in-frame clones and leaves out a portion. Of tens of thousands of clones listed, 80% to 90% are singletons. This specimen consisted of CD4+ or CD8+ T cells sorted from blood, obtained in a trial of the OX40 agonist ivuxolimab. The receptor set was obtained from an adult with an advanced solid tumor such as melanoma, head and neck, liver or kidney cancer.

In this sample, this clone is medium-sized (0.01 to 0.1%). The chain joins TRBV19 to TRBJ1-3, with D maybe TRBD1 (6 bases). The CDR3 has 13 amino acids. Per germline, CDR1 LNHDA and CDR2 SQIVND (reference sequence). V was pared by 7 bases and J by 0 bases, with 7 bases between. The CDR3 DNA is TGTGCCAGTAACAGGGTCTCTGGAAACACCATATATTTT. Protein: CASNRVSGNTIYF.

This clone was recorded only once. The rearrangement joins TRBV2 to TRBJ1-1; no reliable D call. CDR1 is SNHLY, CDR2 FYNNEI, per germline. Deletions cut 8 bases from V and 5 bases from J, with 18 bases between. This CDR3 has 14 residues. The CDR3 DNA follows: TGTGCCAGCCAGAACCGGGAAGTAGAGACTGAAGCTTTCTTT. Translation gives CASQNREVETEAFF.

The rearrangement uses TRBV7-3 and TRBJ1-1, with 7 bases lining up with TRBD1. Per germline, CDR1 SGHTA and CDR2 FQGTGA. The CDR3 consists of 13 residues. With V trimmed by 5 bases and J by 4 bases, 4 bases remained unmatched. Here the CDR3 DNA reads TGTGCCAGCAGCCAGGGGGGGTCCACTGAAGCTTTCTTT. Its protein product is CASSQGGSTEAFF.

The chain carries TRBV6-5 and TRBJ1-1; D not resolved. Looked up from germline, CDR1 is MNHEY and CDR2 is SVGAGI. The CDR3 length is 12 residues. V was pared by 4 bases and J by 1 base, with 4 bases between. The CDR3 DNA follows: TGTGCCAGCAGTTTCCAGAACACTGAAGCTTTCTTT. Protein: CASSFQNTEAFF.

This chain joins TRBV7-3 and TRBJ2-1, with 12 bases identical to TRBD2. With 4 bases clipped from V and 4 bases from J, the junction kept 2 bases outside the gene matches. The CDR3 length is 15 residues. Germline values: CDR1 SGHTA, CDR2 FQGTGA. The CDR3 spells CASSSTSGGYNEQFF. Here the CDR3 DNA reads TGTGCCAGCAGCTCAACTAGCGGGGGGTACAATGAGCAGTTCTTC.

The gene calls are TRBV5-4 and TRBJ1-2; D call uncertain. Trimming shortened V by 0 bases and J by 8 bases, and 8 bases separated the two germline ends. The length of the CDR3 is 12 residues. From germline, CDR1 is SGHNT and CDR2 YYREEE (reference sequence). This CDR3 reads CASSLAASGYTF. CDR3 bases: TGTGCCAGCAGCTTGGCCGCGTCAGGCTACACCTTC. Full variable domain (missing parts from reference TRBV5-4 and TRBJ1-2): ETGVTQSPTHLIKTRGQQVTLRCSSQSGHNTVSWYQQALGQGPQFIFQYYREEENGRGNFPPRFSGLQFPNYSSELNVNALELDDSALYLCASSLAASGYTFGSGTRLTVV.

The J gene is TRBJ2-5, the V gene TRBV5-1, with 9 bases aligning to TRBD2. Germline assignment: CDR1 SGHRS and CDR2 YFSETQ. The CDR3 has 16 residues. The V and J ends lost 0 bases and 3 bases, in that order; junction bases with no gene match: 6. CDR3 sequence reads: CASSLEIAGAKETQYF. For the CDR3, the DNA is TGCGCCAGCAGCTTGGAGATAGCGGGGGCCAAAGAGACCCAGTACTTC.

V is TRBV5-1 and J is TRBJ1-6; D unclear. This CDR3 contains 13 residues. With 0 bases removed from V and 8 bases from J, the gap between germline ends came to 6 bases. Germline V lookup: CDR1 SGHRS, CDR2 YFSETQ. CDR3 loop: CASSLDRDSPLHF. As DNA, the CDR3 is TGCGCCAGCAGCTTGGACAGAGATTCACCCCTCCACTTT.

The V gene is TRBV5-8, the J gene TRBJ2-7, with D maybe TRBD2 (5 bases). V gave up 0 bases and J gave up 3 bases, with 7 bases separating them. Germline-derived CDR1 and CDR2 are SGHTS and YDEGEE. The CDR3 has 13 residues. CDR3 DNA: TGTGCCAGCAGCTTGGAACGGGACTACGAGCAGTACTTC. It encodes CASSLERDYEQYF.

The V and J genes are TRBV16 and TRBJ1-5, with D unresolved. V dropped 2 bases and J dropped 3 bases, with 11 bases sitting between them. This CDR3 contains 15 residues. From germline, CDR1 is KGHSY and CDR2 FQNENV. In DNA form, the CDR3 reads TGTGCCAGCAGCCAAGGACCGCACCTCAATCAGCCCCAGCATTTT. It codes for CASSQGPHLNQPQHF.

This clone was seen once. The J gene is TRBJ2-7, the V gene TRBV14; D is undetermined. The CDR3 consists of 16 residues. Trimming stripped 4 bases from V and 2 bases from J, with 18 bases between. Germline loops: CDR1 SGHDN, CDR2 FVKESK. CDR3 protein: CASSLNLLGKAYEQYF. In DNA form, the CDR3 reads TGTGCCAGCAGCCTCAACCTCCTCGGCAAAGCCTACGAGCAGTACTTC.

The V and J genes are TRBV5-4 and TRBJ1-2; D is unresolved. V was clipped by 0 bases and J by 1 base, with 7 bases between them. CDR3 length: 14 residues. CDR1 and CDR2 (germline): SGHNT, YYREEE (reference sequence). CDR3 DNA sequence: TGTGCCAGCAGCTTGGGGCACCTTAACTATGGCTACACCTTC. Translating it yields CASSLGHLNYGYTF.

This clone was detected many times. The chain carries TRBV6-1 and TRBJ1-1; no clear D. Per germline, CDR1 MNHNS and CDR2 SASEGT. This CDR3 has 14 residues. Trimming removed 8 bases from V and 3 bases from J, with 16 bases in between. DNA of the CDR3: TGTGCCAGCCCGAGGGCCCTGAGCGACACTGAAGCTTTCTTT. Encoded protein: CASPRALSDTEAFF.

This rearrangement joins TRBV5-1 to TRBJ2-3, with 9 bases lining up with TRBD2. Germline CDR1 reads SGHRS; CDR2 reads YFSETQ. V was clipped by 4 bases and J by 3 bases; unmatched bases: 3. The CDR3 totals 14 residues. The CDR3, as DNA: TGCGCCAGCAGCCCTAGCGGGGTAACAGATACGCAGTATTTT. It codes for CASSPSGVTDTQYF.

The CDR3 DNA reads TGTGCCACTGGGGGACGGCACTACGAGCAGTACTTC. This sequence encodes CATGGRHYEQYF. The V gene is TRBV15, the J gene TRBJ2-7; D is perhaps TRBD1 or TRBD2 (5 bases each). Looked up from germline, CDR1 is LNHNV and CDR2 is YYDKDF (reference sequence). Trimming stripped 9 bases from V and 3 bases from J, with 12 bases between. The CDR3 runs to 12 residues.

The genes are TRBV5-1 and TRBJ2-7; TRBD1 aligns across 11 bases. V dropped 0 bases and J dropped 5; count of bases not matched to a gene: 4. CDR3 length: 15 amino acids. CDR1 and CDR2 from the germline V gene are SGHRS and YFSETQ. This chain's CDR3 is CASSLEGQGVDEQYF. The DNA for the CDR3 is TGCGCCAGCAGCTTGGAGGGACAGGGGGTGGACGAGCAGTACTTC.

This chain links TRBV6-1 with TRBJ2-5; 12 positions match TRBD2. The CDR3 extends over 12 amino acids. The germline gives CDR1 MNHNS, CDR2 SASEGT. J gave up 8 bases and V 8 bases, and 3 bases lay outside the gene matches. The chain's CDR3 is CASQTSGGTQYF. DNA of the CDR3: TGTGCCAGCCAGACTAGCGGGGGTACCCAGTACTTC.

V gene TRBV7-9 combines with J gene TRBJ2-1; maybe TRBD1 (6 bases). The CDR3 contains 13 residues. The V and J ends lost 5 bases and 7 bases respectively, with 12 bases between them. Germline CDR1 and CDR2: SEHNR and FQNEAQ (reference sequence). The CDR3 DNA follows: TGTGCCAGCAGCATCCACAGGGAGAATGAGCAGTTCTTC. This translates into CASSIHRENEQFF. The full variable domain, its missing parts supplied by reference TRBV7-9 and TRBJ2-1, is DTGVSQNPRHKITKRGQNVTFRCDPISEHNRLYWYRQTLGQGPEFLTYFQNEAQLEKSRLLSDRFSAERPKGSFSTLEIQRTEQGDSAMYLCASSIHRENEQFFGPGTRLTVL.

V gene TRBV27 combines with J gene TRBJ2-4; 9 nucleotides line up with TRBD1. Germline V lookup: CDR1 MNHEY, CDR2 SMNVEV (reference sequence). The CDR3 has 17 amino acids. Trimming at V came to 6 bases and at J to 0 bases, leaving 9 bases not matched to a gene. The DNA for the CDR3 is TGTGCCAGCAGGTCCATGGACAGGGGCCAAGCCAAAAACATTCAGTACTTC. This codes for CASRSMDRGQAKNIQYF.

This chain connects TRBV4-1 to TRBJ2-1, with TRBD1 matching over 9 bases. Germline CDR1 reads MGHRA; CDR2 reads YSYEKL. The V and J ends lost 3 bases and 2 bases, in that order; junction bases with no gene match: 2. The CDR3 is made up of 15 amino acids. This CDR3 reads CASSQGDRAYNEQFF. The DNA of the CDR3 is TGCGCCAGCAGCCAGGGGGACAGGGCCTACAATGAGCAGTTCTTC.

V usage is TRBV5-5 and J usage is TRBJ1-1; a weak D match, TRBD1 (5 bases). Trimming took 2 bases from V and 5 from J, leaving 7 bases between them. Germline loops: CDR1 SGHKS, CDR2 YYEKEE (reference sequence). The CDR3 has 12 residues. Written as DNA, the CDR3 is TGTGCCAGCAGCTTTTGGGGGACTGAAGCTTTCTTT. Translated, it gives CASSFWGTEAFF.

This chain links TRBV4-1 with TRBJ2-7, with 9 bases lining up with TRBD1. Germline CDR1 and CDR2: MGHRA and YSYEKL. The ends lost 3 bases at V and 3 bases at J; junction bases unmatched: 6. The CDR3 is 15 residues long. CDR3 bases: TGCGCCAGCAGCCAGCCGGACAGGGGAGACTACGAGCAGTACTTC. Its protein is CASSQPDRGDYEQYF.

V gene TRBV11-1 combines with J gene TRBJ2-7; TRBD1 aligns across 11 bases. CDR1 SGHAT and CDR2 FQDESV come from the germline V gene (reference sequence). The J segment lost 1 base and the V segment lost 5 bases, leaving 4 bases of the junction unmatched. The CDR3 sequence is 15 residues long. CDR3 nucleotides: TGTGCCAGCAGCCCAGGGACAGGGGGATCCTACGAGCAGTACTTC. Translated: CASSPGTGGSYEQYF.

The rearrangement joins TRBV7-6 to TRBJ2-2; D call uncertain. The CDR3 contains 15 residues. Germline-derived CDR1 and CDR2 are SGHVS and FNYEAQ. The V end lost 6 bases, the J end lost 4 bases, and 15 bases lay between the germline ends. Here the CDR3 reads CASRRDQLGTGELFF. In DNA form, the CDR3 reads TGTGCCAGCAGACGAGACCAACTGGGCACCGGGGAGCTGTTTTTT.

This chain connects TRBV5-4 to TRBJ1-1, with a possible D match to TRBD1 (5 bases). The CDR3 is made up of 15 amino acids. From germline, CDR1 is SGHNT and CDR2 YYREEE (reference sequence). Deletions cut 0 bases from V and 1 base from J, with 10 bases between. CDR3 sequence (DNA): TGTGCCAGCAGCTTGGAGGCGGGGCGGAACACTGAAGCTTTCTTT. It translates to CASSLEAGRNTEAFF.

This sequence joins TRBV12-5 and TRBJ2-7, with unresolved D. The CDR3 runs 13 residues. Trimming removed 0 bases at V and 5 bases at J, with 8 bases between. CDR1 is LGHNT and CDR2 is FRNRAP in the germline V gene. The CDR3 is CASGLVRAHEQYF. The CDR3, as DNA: TGTGCTAGTGGTTTGGTACGAGCGCACGAGCAGTACTTC. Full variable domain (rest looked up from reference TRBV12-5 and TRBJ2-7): DARVTQTPRHKVTEMGQEVTMRCQPILGHNTVFWYRQTMMQGLELLAYFRNRAPLDDSGMPKDRFSAEMPDATLATLKIQPSEPRDSAVYFCASGLVRAHEQYFGPGTRLTVT.

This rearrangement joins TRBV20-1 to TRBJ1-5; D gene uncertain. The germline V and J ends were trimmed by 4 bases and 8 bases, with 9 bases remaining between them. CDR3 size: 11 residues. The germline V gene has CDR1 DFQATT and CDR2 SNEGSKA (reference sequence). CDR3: CSANDDKPQHF. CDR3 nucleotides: TGCAGTGCTAACGACGATAAGCCCCAGCATTTT.

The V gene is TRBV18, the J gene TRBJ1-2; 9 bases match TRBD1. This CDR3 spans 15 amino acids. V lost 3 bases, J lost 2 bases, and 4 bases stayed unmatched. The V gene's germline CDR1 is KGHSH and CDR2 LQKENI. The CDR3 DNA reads TGTGCCAGCTCACCCGGGACAGGGATAAACTATGGCTACACCTTC. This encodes CASSPGTGINYGYTF.